A single sample is the source of the 10 T cell receptor beta chains below, sequenced in a study of blood T cells in healthy people across ages. Then a second PCR, running roughly 7 to 11 cycles, was carried out with a sample-barcoded 5' primer and a J-beta primer mix. In TCRdb, the 5' RACE reads were re-called with MiXCR into one record per CDR3 protein. The sample holds 1,800,000 or so distinct CDR3 sequences, 35% to 50% seen once. Sequencing was done on a sample of blood. Receptors were obtained from a human donor in good health.

Concerning this clonotype itself: Relative to the germline gene, one junction end is altered; a read error may explain this. The J gene is TRBJ2-3, the V gene TRBV12-3 or TRBV12-4; tentative D call: TRBD2 (5 bases). The CDR3 runs to 11 residues. CDR3 bases: TGTGCCAGCAGAACACTAGATGCGCAGTATTTT. Its protein product is CASRTLDAQYF.

This clonotype was observed once. The chain uses TRBV3-1 and TRBJ2-2, with D unresolved. This CDR3 has 16 amino acids. V gave up 4 bases and J gave up 1 base, with 13 bases separating them. In germline, CDR1 is LGHDT, CDR2 YNNKEL (reference sequence). CDR3 bases: TGTGCCAGCAGCCGATCTTCCCAAATGAACACCGGGGAGCTGTTTTTT. Protein product: CASSRSSQMNTGELFF.

In this sample, this clonotype turned up a few times. The V gene is TRBV28, the J gene TRBJ2-4, with a possible D match to TRBD1 (6 bases). The CDR3 has 13 amino acids. Trimming removed 3 bases at V and 7 bases at J, with 10 bases between. Per the germline V gene, CDR1 is MDHEN and CDR2 is SYDVKM. Here the CDR3 DNA reads TGTGCCAGCAGTTTGGGACATTTTAACATTCAGTACTTC. It specifies CASSLGHFNIQYF.

The chain joins TRBV14 to TRBJ2-4; a possible D gene is TRBD2 (6 bases). The end of the DNA aligns better with TRBJ2-7, so the J call may be wrong. Looked up from germline, CDR1 is SGHDN and CDR2 is FVKESK. The length of the CDR3 is 13 residues. In DNA form, the CDR3 reads TGTGCCAGCAGCCGGGGACTTATCCACGAGCAGTACTTC. Protein: CASSRGLIHEQYF.

In this sample, this clonotype turned up many times. V and J are TRBV20-1 and TRBJ1-5; the match to TRBD1 covers 8 bases. The CDR3 is 13 amino acids. J lost 5 bases, V lost 5 bases, and 5 bases had no gene match. The germline CDR1 and CDR2 sequences are DFQATT and SNEGSKA (reference sequence). The CDR3 region is CSAQGARDQPQHF. In nucleotides, the CDR3 is TGCAGTGCTCAGGGGGCGCGGGATCAGCCCCAGCATTTT.

This clonotype has a handful of counts. The chain recombines TRBV5-5 with TRBJ2-4, with D possibly being TRBD2 (6 bases). The J call is doubtful: the DNA matches TRBJ2-7 better. The length of the CDR3 is 14 residues. Germline values: CDR1 SGHKS, CDR2 YYEKEE (reference sequence). The CDR3 here is CASSLGLDTHEQYF. CDR3 DNA sequence: TGTGCCAGCAGCTTGGGACTAGATACCCACGAGCAGTACTTC.

This clonotype has only a few counts. The chain carries TRBV7-9 and TRBJ1-1, with D perhaps matching TRBD1 (6 bases). The CDR3 contains 14 residues. The V gene lost 7 bases and the J gene lost 4 bases, with 16 bases spanning the gap. CDR1 and CDR2 (germline): SEHNR, FQNEAQ (reference sequence). CDR3 sequence: CASTESGQGTEAFF. The CDR3 DNA sequence: TGTGCCAGCACCGAATCGGGACAAGGCACTGAAGCTTTCTTT.

V and J are TRBV6-5 and TRBJ2-7, with D perhaps TRBD1 (5 bases). Germline V CDR1 and CDR2: MNHEY, SVGAGI. Trimming pared 0 bases from V and 1 base from J, leaving 13 bases between. CDR3 length: 16 residues. The CDR3 is CASSYSVWGTSYEQYF. CDR3 DNA: TGTGCCAGCAGTTACTCAGTTTGGGGCACGTCCTACGAGCAGTACTTC.

Comments on this clonotype: The germline gene is not matched at one end of the junction; a read error may be the cause. V gene TRBV5-1 combines with J gene TRBJ1-2, with 12 bases fitting TRBD1. CDR1 and CDR2 (germline): SGHRS, YFSETQ. This CDR3 region has 18 residues. The DNA for the CDR3 is TGCGCCAGCAGCCGGACCGGGACAGGGGGCAGGTGGGACTATGGCTACGCCTTC. Translating gives CASSRTGTGGRWDYGYAF.

The chain links TRBV24-1 to TRBJ2-1; 7 bases line up with TRBD2. Germline CDR1 KGHDR, CDR2 SFDVKD. This CDR3 is built from 13 residues. Trimming removed 6 bases from V and 10 bases from J; junction bases left unmatched: 8. The CDR3 is CATSSTGGGEQFF. The CDR3 nucleotides are TGTGCCACCAGTTCTACTGGCGGGGGAGAGCAGTTCTTC.